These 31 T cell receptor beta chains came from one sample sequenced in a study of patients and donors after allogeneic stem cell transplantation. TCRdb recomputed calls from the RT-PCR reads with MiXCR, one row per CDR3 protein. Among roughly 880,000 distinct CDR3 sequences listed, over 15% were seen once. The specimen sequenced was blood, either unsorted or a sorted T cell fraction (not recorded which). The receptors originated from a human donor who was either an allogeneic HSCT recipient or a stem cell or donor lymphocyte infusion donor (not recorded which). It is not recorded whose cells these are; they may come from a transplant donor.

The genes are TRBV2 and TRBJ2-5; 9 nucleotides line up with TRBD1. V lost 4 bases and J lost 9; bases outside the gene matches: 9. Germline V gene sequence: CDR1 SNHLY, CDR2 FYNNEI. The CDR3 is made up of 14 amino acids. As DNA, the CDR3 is TGTGCCAGCAGTGGACAGGGGGGGTCCGGGGCCCAGTACTTC. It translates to CASSGQGGSGAQYF.

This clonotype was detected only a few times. CDR3 bases: TGCGCCAGCAGCCGGGACAGCAGCTCCACTGAAGCTTTCTTT. Translation: CASSRDSSSTEAFF. The V and J genes are TRBV5-1 and TRBJ1-1, with 7 bases aligning to TRBD1. This CDR3 region has 14 residues. Germline CDR1 reads SGHRS; CDR2 reads YFSETQ. With V trimmed by 4 bases and J by 4 bases, 7 bases remained unmatched.

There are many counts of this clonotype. CDR3 protein: CASSLIWVSQSSYNEQFF. The CDR3 DNA reads as TGTGCCAGCAGTTTAATTTGGGTGAGCCAGAGCTCCTACAATGAGCAGTTCTTC. The V call is TRBV12-3 or TRBV12-4, the J call TRBJ2-1; D unresolved. Trimming took off 2 bases at V and 0 bases at J, with 17 bases between the two ends. The CDR3 spans 18 residues.

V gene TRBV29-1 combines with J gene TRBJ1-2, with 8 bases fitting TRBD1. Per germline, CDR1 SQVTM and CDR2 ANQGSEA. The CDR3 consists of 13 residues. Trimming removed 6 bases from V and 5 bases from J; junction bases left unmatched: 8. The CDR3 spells CSVRTGLGYGYTF. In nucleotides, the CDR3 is TGCAGCGTCAGGACAGGGCTAGGTTATGGCTACACCTTC.

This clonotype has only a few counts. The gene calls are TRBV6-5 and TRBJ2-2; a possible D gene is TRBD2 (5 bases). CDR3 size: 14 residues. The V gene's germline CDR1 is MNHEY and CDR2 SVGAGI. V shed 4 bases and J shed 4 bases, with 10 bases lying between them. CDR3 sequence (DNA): TGTGCCAGCAGTTCAACTAGGGCCACCGGGGAGCTGTTTTTT. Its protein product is CASSSTRATGELFF.

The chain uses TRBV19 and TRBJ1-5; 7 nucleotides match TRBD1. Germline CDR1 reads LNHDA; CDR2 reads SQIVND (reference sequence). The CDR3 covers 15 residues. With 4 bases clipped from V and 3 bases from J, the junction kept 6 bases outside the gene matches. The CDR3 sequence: CASSTGQVFNQPQHF. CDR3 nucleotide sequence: TGTGCCAGTAGTACCGGACAGGTTTTCAATCAGCCCCAGCATTTT.

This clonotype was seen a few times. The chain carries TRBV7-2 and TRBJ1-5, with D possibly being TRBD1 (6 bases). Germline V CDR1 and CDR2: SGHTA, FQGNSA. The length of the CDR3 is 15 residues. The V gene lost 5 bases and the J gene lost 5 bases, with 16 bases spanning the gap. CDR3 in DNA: TGTGCCAGCAGCCCAGAGGTAGGGGGGGATCAGCCCCAGCATTTT. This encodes CASSPEVGGDQPQHF.

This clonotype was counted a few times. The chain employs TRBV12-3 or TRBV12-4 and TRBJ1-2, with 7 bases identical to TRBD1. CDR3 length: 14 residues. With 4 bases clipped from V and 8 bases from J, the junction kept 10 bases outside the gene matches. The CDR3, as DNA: TGTGCCAGCAGTTACCCCGACAGGGTAGGGGGCTACACCTTC. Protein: CASSYPDRVGGYTF.

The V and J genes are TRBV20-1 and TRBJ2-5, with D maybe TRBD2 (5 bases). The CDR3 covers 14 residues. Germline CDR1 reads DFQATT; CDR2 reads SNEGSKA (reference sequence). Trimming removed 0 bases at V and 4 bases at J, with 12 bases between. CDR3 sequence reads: CSARDRGFSETQYF. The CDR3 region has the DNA TGCAGTGCTAGAGATCGGGGTTTCTCAGAGACCCAGTACTTC.

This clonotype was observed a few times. The CDR3 region has the DNA TGTGCCAGCAGCGTAGTTGGAGGGGATTACGAGCAGTACTTC. It codes for CASSVVGGDYEQYF. The rearrangement links TRBV9 to TRBJ2-7; possibly TRBD2 for D (6 bases). Germline CDR1 is SGDLS and CDR2 is YYNGEE. This CDR3 is 14 amino acids long. Trimming took off 0 bases at V and 4 bases at J, with 11 bases between the two ends.

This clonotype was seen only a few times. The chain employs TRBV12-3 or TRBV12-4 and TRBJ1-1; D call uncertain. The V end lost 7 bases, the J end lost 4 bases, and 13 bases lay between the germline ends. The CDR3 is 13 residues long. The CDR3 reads CASNYRPVTEAFF. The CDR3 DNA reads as TGTGCCAGCAACTATCGACCGGTCACTGAAGCTTTCTTT.

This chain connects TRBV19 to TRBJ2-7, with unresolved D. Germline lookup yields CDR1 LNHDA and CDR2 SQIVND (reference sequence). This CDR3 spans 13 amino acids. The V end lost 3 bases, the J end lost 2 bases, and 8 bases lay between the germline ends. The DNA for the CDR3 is TGTGCCAGTAGTATCCAGGTCGCCTACGAGCAGTACTTC. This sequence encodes CASSIQVAYEQYF.

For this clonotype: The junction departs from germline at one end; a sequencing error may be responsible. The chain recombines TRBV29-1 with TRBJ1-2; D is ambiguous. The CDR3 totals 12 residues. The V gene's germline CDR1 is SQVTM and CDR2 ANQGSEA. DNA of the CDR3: TGCAGCGTTGAGGTAGCTAAATATGGCTACACCTTC. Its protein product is CSVEVAKYGYTF.

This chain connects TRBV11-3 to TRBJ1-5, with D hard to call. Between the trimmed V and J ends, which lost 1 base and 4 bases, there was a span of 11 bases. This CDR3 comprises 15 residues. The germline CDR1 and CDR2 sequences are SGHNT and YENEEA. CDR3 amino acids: CASSLGAAANQPQHF. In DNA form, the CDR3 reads TGTGCCAGCAGCTTAGGGGCGGCTGCTAATCAGCCCCAGCATTTT.

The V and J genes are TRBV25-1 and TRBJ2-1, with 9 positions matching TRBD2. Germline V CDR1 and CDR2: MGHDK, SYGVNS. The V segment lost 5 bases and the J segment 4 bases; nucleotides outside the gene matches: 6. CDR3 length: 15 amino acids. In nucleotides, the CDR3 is TGTGCCAGCAGTATGGCGGGAGGGAATTACAATGAGCAGTTCTTC. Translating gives CASSMAGGNYNEQFF.

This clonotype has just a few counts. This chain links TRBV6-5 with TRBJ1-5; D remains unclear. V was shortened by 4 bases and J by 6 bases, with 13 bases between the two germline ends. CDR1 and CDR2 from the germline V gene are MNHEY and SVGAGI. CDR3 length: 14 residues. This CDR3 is CASSWRGSAQPQHF. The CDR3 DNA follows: TGTGCCAGCAGTTGGCGGGGAAGTGCTCAGCCCCAGCATTTT.

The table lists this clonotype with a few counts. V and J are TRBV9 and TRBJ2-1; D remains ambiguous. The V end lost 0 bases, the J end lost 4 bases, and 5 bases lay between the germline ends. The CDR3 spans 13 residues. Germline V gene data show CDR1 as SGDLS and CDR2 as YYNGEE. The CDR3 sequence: CASSVVEYNEQFF. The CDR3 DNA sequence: TGTGCCAGCAGCGTAGTGGAATACAATGAGCAGTTCTTC.

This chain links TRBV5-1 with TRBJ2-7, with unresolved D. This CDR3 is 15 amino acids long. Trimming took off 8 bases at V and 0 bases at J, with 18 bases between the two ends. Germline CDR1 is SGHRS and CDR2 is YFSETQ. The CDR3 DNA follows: TGCGCCAGTTCTCGGGTCCCTTTGAGCTCCTACGAGCAGTACTTC. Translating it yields CASSRVPLSSYEQYF.

The CDR3 nucleotides read TGTGCCAGCAGCTTTTGGGCGATCGTCACCGGGGAGCTGTTTTTT. It encodes CASSFWAIVTGELFF. The chain joins TRBV5-6 to TRBJ2-2; D is unresolved. Looked up from germline, CDR1 is SGHDT and CDR2 is YYEEEE. The CDR3 runs to 15 residues. The ends were cut back, 2 bases at V and 4 bases at J, with 12 bases in the middle.

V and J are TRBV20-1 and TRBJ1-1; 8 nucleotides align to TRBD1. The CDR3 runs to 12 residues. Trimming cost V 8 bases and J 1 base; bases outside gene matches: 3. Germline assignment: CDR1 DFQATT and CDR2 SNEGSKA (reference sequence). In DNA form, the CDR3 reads TGCAGTACAGACAGGGGGAACACTGAAGCTTTCTTT. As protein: CSTDRGNTEAFF.

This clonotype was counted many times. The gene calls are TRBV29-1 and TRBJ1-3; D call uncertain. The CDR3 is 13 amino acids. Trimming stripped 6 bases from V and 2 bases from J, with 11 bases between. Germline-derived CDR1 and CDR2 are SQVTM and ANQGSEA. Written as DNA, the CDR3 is TGCAGCGTAGCCGACGGAGCTGGAAACACCATATATTTT. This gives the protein CSVADGAGNTIYF.

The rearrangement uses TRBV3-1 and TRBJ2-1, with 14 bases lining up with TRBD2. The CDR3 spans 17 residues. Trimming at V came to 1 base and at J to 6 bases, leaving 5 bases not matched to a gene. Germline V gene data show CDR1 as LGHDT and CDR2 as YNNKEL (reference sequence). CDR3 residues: CASSQVGLAGAGNEQFF. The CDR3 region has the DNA TGTGCCAGCAGCCAAGTGGGACTAGCGGGAGCCGGCAATGAGCAGTTCTTC.

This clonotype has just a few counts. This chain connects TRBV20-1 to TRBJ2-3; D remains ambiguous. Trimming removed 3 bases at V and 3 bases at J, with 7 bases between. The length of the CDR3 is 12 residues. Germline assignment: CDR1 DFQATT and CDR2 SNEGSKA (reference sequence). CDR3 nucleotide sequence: TGCAGTGCTAGGAAGACGACAGATACGCAGTATTTT. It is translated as CSARKTTDTQYF.

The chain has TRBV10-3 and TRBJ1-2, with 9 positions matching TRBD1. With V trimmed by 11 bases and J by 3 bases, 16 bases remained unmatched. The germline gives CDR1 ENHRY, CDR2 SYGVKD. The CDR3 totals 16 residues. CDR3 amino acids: CASSRSPGQGDYGYTF. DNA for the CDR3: TGTGCCTCCTCGAGATCGCCGGGACAGGGTGACTATGGCTACACCTTC.

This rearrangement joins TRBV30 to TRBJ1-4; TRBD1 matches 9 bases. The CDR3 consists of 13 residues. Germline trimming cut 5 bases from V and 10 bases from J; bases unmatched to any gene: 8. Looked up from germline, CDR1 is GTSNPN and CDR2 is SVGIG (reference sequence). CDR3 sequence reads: CAWGLGQGAKLFF. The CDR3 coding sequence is TGTGCCTGGGGTCTGGGACAGGGCGCAAAACTGTTTTTT. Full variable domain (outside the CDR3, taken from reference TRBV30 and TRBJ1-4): SQTIHQWPATLVQPVGSPLSLECTVEGTSNPNLYWYRQAAGRGLQLLFYSVGIGQISSEVPQNLSASRPQDRQFILSSKKLLLSDSGFYLCAWGLGQGAKLFFGSGTQLSVL.

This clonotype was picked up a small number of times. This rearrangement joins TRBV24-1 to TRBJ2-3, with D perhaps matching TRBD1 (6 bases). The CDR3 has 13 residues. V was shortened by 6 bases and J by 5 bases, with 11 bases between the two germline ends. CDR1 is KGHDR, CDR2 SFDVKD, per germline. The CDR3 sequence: CATSYTGKDTQYF. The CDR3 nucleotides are TGTGCCACCAGTTATACAGGGAAAGATACGCAGTATTTT.

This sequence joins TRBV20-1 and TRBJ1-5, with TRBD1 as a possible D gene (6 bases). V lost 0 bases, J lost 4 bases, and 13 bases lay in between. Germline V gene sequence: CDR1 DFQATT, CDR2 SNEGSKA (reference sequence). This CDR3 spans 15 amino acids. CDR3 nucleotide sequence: TGCAGTGCTAGAGATCGAAGGACAGCGAATCAGCCCCAGCATTTT. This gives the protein CSARDRRTANQPQHF.

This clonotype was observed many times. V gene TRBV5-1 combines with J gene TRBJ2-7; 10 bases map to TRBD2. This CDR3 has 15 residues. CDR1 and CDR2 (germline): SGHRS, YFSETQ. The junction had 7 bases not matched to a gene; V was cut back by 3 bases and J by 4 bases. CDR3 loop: CASSYDASGGYEQYF. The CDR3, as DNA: TGCGCCAGCAGCTACGACGCTAGCGGGGGATACGAGCAGTACTTC.

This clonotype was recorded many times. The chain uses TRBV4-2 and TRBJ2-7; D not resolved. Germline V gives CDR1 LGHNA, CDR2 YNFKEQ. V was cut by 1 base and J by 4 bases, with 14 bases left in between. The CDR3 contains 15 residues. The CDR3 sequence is CASSQGTAALYEQYF. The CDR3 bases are TGTGCCAGCAGCCAAGGTACCGCCGCCCTATACGAGCAGTACTTC.

In DNA, the CDR3 is TGTGCCAGCGGCGACGGGAGTCAGCCCCAGCATTTT. Its protein is CASGDGSQPQHF. The chain uses TRBV6-2 or TRBV6-3 and TRBJ1-5; D unclear. Trimming pared 8 bases from V and 6 bases from J, leaving 11 bases between. The CDR3 is 12 amino acids. The germline gives CDR1 MNHEY, CDR2 SVGEGT.

The CDR3 sequence: CASGPGQYRTDTQYF. In DNA, the CDR3 is TGTGCCAGTGGCCCGGGACAGTACCGCACAGATACGCAGTATTTT. The chain carries TRBV6-2 or TRBV6-3 and TRBJ2-3; 7 bases fit TRBD1. The CDR3 runs 15 residues. CDR1 MNHEY and CDR2 SVGEGT come from the germline V gene. V lost 9 bases, J lost 1 base, and 10 bases stayed unmatched.